This record looks at one TCR beta chain sequence and its context. Its target is not known. Germline V gene data show CDR1 as LGHNT and CDR2 as FRNRAP. The CDR3 runs 15 residues. The trim removed 6 bases at V and 6 bases at J, leaving 9 bases unmatched. These data originate in a study of T cell responses to AZD1222 COVID-19 vaccine. Measured with immunoSEQ multiplex PCR; TCRdb has only the in-frame clones, and not every one. The sample comprises 150,000 to 190,000 clones, 85% to 95% of which are singletons, and about 1.4% rests with the top ten. Overall study results and limits: In the spike-specific TCR repertoire, nearly half reportedly target unmutated variant regions. The sample set comprised mostly white British donors with more females, and clonal diversity was possibly underestimated. All repertoire sampling was performed exclusively after the peak T cell response. Spike-wide vaccine-associated CD4 TCRs dominated at 160-218 and 743-854.

The sample consisted of peripheral blood, taken 28 days after the second AZD1222 dose. The V gene is TRBV12-5, the J gene TRBJ2-1; 9 bases are shared with TRBD1. The TCR was taken from an adult who received the AZD1222 COVID-19 vaccine. The CDR3: CASGTGTGLVNEQFF. CDR3 nucleotide sequence: TGTGCTAGTGGGACCGGGACAGGGCTTGTCAATGAGCAGTTCTTC.